This T cell receptor (beta chain) was identified in a study of blood T cells in healthy people across ages. This CDR3 region has 15 residues. In germline, CDR1 is SEHNR, CDR2 FQNEAQ (reference sequence). Trimming shortened V by 3 bases and J by 0 bases, and 11 bases separated the two germline ends. Study-wide results and caveats: Age advanced and TCR beta diversity per million T cells fell, roughly linearly.

The authors ran a second PCR of about 6 to 11 cycles using a sample-barcoded 5' primer and a J-beta primer mix. TCRdb used MiXCR to reprocess the 5' RACE reads, holding one entry per CDR3 protein. Seen here are under 1,000,000 distinct CDR3 sequences, under 40% observed once, and the top ten hold roughly 13%. This clonotype occurred a few times. Its antigen is still unknown. Sequenced input: blood. The chain couples TRBV7-9 to TRBJ1-2; no reliable D call. The source is a man between 18 and 35 years old in good health. The CDR3: CASSFGPETNYGYTF. As DNA, the CDR3 is TGTGCCAGCAGCTTTGGTCCAGAAACTAACTATGGCTACACCTTC.